This T cell receptor (beta chain) originates from a study of T cell repertoires in cytomegalovirus infection. Findings and caveats of the study: Ex vivo responses were dominated by HLA-C-restricted CMV-specific TCR beta clonotypes. Totalled public TCR beta family frequency picked out people who carried CMV plus the relevant HLA.

This clonotype was found many times. Antigen specificity is unknown. CDR1 and CDR2 (germline): SGHDN, FVKESK. The CDR3 runs to 14 residues. V lost 4 bases, J lost 3 bases, and 9 bases lay in between. One entry per CDR3 protein, called by TCRdb with MiXCR from the reads. The table records about 490,000 distinct CDR3 sequences, 10% to 12% of them present only once. The chain combines TRBV14 with TRBJ2-2; no reliable D call. The material sequenced was PBMCs. The TCR comes from a human donor in good health (CMV status not recorded). Some clones in this sample may be carry-over from other donors' samples. This chain's CDR3 is CASSLGRYTGELFF. The CDR3 DNA is TGTGCCAGCAGCCTTGGACGGTACACCGGGGAGCTGTTTTTT.